This T cell receptor (beta chain) was recovered during a study of blood T cells in healthy people across ages. Study overall: Template switching captured about one barcoded beta molecule per two T cells. General study results and limits: Calculation of diversity from one million T cells yielded estimates considered to be underestimates. Shifts in expanded clonotypes may have been confounded by donor CMV status, which was unknown.

This clonotype was counted between two and nine times. What it binds is not known. Between the trimmed V and J ends, which lost 7 bases and 4 bases, there was a span of 11 bases. The CDR3 is 12 amino acids. The germline CDR1 and CDR2 sequences are SGDLS and YYNGEE. Sample-barcoded 5' priming and a J-beta primer mix drove a second PCR of about 7 to 11 cycles. TCRdb re-derived calls from the 5' RACE reads in MiXCR, one entry per CDR3 protein. The table shows 1.8 million or so distinct CDR3 sequences, with approximately 39% occurring only once. The rearrangement joins TRBV9 to TRBJ1-2, with D hard to call. The sequence derives from a human donor in good health. The sequencing input was blood. CDR3 amino acids: CASGLSGYGYTF. For the CDR3, the DNA is TGTGCCAGCGGATTGTCGGGCTATGGCTACACCTTC. Full variable domain (remainder filled in from reference TRBV9 and TRBJ1-2): DSGVTQTPKHLITATGQRVTLRCSPRSGDLSVYWYQQSLDQGLQFLIQYYNGEERAKGNILERFSAQQFPDLHSELNLSSLELGDSALYFCASGLSGYGYTFGSGTRLTVV.